This T cell receptor beta chain is drawn from a study of blood T cell repertoires in COVID-19. As for the study in general: Sites in the United States, Italy and Spain provided acute and convalescent COVID-19 samples. T cells, B-cell-depleted T cells, or PBMCs supplied cDNA or gDNA.

The V gene's germline CDR1 is LGHNA and CDR2 YSLEER. This CDR3 region has 20 residues. The junction had 18 bases not matched to a gene; V was cut back by 1 base and J by 10 bases. In the original analysis: For nucleated cells, counts were estimated from reference gene primer amplification. The method was immunoSEQ multiplex PCR; TCRdb's version includes in-frame clones alone and lacks a portion of them. Clonal size and the V and J genes are those of that table, whereas D and trimming came from the DNA. Of roughly 290,000 clones in the sample, about nine tenths were seen once. This TCR was sampled from a woman aged 55-69 years with acute or convalescent COVID-19. This sequence joins TRBV4-3 and TRBJ2-1, with 14 bases fitting TRBD2. Sequencing used peripheral blood. The chain's CDR3 is CASSQGSRTSGGRLSGEQFF. CDR3 nucleotides: TGCGCCAGCAGCCAAGGCTCGCGGACTAGCGGGGGGAGGCTATCCGGGGAGCAGTTCTTC.